The 8 T cell receptor beta chains below come from one sample, sequenced in a study of T cell responses to AZD1222 COVID-19 vaccine. Here immunoSEQ multiplex PCR was the method, and the copy in TCRdb shows in-frame clones only, minus some. The table lists around 65,000 clones, about 74% of them singletons, with 11% to 15% in the top ten. Material: peripheral blood, obtained on day 0 of AZD1222 vaccination. The source of these receptors is an adult in good health.

The rearrangement links TRBV29-1 to TRBJ2-2, with no clear D. This CDR3 region has 12 residues. Trimming stripped 5 bases from V and 3 bases from J, with 7 bases between. In germline, CDR1 is SQVTM, CDR2 ANQGSEA. The CDR3 nucleotides are TGCAGCGTTCGGGTGTACACCGGGGAGCTGTTTTTT. This gives the protein CSVRVYTGELFF.

The V call is TRBV19, the J call TRBJ2-5; unclear D gene. This CDR3 spans 11 amino acids. The V and J ends lost 3 bases and 4 bases respectively, with 3 bases between them. Germline assignment: CDR1 LNHDA and CDR2 SQIVND (reference sequence). DNA for the CDR3: TGTGCCAGTAGTATGCGAGAGACCCAGTACTTC. It encodes CASSMRETQYF.

This sequence joins TRBV7-6 and TRBJ1-3; D remains unclear. V was clipped by 0 bases and J by 1 base, with 4 bases between them. The CDR3 loop spans 14 amino acids. Germline CDR1 is SGHVS and CDR2 is FNYEAQ. The chain's CDR3 is CASSLAGSGNTIYF. DNA for the CDR3: TGTGCCAGCAGCTTAGCGGGATCTGGAAACACCATATATTTT.

V and J are TRBV4-3 and TRBJ1-1; TRBD1 is a possible D gene (5 bases). Trimming removed 0 bases from V and 5 bases from J, with 16 bases in between. Germline V gene data show CDR1 as LGHNA and CDR2 as YSLEER. The CDR3 covers 16 residues. The CDR3 DNA follows: TGCGCCAGCAGCCAAGAGGGTATCGGGGGTGGGACTGAAGCTTTCTTT. Translated: CASSQEGIGGGTEAFF.

This rearrangement joins TRBV4-3 to TRBJ2-7; no clear D gene. The CDR3 has 16 residues. CDR1 is LGHNA and CDR2 is YSLEER in the germline V gene. Trimming removed 5 bases at V and 2 bases at J, with 19 bases between. The CDR3 nucleotides are TGCGCCAGCAGCTACATGATGGTAGGCGCGCCCTACGAGCAGTACTTC. Translation gives CASSYMMVGAPYEQYF.

The chain is built from TRBV4-3 and TRBJ1-4; maybe TRBD1 (6 bases). The germline V gene encodes CDR1 LGHNA and CDR2 YSLEER. Trimming pared 1 base from V and 3 bases from J, leaving 9 bases between. The CDR3 runs to 15 residues. For the CDR3, the DNA is TGCGCCAGCAGCCAAGTGGCAGGGGCTAATGAAAAACTGTTTTTT. Translation gives CASSQVAGANEKLFF.

The count of this clone is one. The chain uses TRBV15 and TRBJ2-1, with 8 bases identical to TRBD2. The CDR3 has 13 amino acids. The germline V gene encodes CDR1 LNHNV and CDR2 YYDKDF (reference sequence). With 7 bases clipped from V and 10 bases from J, the junction kept 9 bases outside the gene matches. The CDR3 coding sequence is TGTGCCACCAATGCGGGGGGTCCCCTCGAGCAGTTCTTC. Translated: CATNAGGPLEQFF.

The chain employs TRBV6-1 and TRBJ1-3; 10 positions agree with TRBD1. The germline V gene encodes CDR1 MNHNS and CDR2 SASEGT. With 0 bases clipped from V and 7 bases from J, the junction kept 6 bases outside the gene matches. CDR3 size: 16 residues. CDR3 DNA sequence: TGTGCCAGCAGTGAAGCGAGGACAGGGGGTCGGAACACCATATATTTT. Translated, it gives CASSEARTGGRNTIYF.